This T cell receptor (beta chain) comes out of a study of shared clonotypes between healthy human individuals. Study outcomes and limitations: Generation probability values for non-shared clonotypes were lower than those for clonotypes shared by all four donors.

Terminally differentiated effector memory CD45RA+ cells were excluded from the naive CD8 cells, which were CD45RO-negative and positively selected for CCR7. This CDR3 comprises 15 residues. Germline V gene sequence: CDR1 SGHTA, CDR2 FQGTGA. With V trimmed by 5 bases and J by 4 bases, 4 bases remained unmatched. Assay: immunoSEQ multiplex PCR; the TCRdb copy retains only in-frame clones and omits some. The table has around 700,000 clones, about 90% seen once. To note about this clone: Its antigen is not known.

The chain has TRBV7-3 and TRBJ2-2; 10 nucleotides agree with TRBD1. Input material: naive CD8+ T cells sorted from blood. This TCR came from a man aged 25-40 years in good health. In DNA form, the CDR3 reads TGTGCCAGCAGCGGGACAGGGGATTTCACCGGGGAGCTGTTTTTT. Protein sequence: CASSGTGDFTGELFF.